The 21 T cell receptor beta chains listed next were all sequenced from one sample in a study of chemoradiotherapy in HPV16-positive cancers. Assay used: immunoSEQ multiplex PCR; TCRdb lists only in-frame clones, some missing. The table includes 12,000 to 15,000 clones, more than 75% detected once. The source was blood, collected from a patient who underwent chemoradiotherapy. The source is a human donor with HPV-associated anogenital cancer.

The J gene is TRBJ2-2, the V gene TRBV21-1; whether TRBD1, the table's D call, matches the DNA was not checked. TRBV21-1 is flagged as a pseudogene. The CDR3 runs 20 residues. The CDR3 here is CSNRPPRGTNHQLDTGELFF. CDR3 sequence (DNA): TGTTCCAACAGACCCCCCAGGGGGACAAATCATCAGCTAGACACCGGGGAGCTGTTTTTT.

The V gene is TRBV4-2, the J gene TRBJ2-7; TRBD2 aligns across 11 bases. Germline CDR1 is LGHNA and CDR2 is YNFKEQ. Germline trimming cut 0 bases from V and 7 bases from J; bases unmatched to any gene: 8. The CDR3 extends over 16 amino acids. The CDR3 nucleotides are TGTGCCAGCAGCCAAGAGGAGGGGACTAGCGGTGGAGAGCAGTACTTC. It encodes CASSQEEGTSGGEQYF.

The rearrangement joins TRBV7-9 to TRBJ2-3; perhaps D is TRBD1 or TRBD2 (5 bases each). CDR1 and CDR2 from the germline V gene are SEHNR and FQNEAQ (reference sequence). The V end lost 4 bases, the J end lost 1 base, and 18 bases lay between the germline ends. The CDR3 loop spans 17 amino acids. CDR3 nucleotides: TGTGCCAGCAGCTCCAACCGGGCCTCGGGACGCACAGATACGCAGTATTTT. It encodes CASSSNRASGRTDTQYF.

This clone has more than one count but fewer than ten. The rearrangement joins TRBV9 to TRBJ2-2, with TRBD1 matching over 9 bases. CDR3 length equals 15 residues. The J segment lost 5 bases and the V segment lost 0 bases, leaving 2 bases of the junction unmatched. Germline CDR1 is SGDLS and CDR2 is YYNGEE. DNA of the CDR3: TGTGCCAGCAGCGTAGAGGGACAGGGAACCGGGGAGCTGTTTTTT. The encoded protein is CASSVEGQGTGELFF.

The CDR3 DNA follows: TGCGCCAGCAGCTCAACTCCGGAAGATACGCAGTATTTT. It translates to CASSSTPEDTQYF. This sequence joins TRBV5-1 and TRBJ2-3, with no clear D. This CDR3 is built from 13 residues. Germline loops: CDR1 SGHRS, CDR2 YFSETQ. V was shortened by 3 bases and J by 5 bases, with 10 bases between the two germline ends. The full variable domain, its missing parts supplied by reference TRBV5-1 and TRBJ2-3, is KAGVTQTPRYLIKTRGQQVTLSCSPISGHRSVSWYQQTPGQGLQFLFEYFSETQRNKGNFPGRFSGRQFSNSRSEMNVSTLELGDSALYLCASSSTPEDTQYFGPGTRLTVL.

V usage is TRBV7-6 and J usage is TRBJ2-3; D perhaps matches TRBD1 (6 bases). This CDR3 comprises 16 residues. CDR1 is SGHVS, CDR2 FNYEAQ, per germline. The V end lost 0 bases, the J end lost 5 bases, and 15 bases lay between the germline ends. The CDR3 protein is CASSLARLQGKDTQYF. The CDR3 coding sequence is TGTGCCAGCAGCTTAGCGAGATTACAGGGTAAAGATACGCAGTATTTT.

The V and J genes are TRBV28 and TRBJ1-1; no firm D call. V was shortened by 3 bases and J by 10 bases, with 12 bases between the two germline ends. CDR3 length equals 12 residues. Germline values: CDR1 MDHEN, CDR2 SYDVKM. The CDR3 DNA follows: TGTGCCAGCAGTTTGGCGGGGTTAGGAGCTTTCTTT. As protein: CASSLAGLGAFF.

This rearrangement joins TRBV14 to TRBJ2-7; no reliable D call. The CDR3 length is 14 residues. The germline V and J ends were trimmed by 3 bases and 2 bases, with 11 bases remaining between them. Germline V gene lookup returns CDR1 SGHDN and CDR2 FVKESK. The DNA for the CDR3 is TGTGCCAGCAGCCACGTGGGGTCCCCCTACGAGCAGTACTTC. This codes for CASSHVGSPYEQYF.

The rearrangement joins TRBV5-1 to TRBJ2-3; 12 positions agree with TRBD1. With V trimmed by 4 bases and J by 10 bases, 7 bases remained unmatched. Per the germline V gene, CDR1 is SGHRS and CDR2 is YFSETQ. The CDR3 covers 14 residues. The CDR3 DNA follows: TGCGCCAGCAGCCTCCGGGACAGGGGGCAATCGCAGTATTTT. Its translation is CASSLRDRGQSQYF.

The chain has TRBV15 and TRBJ2-3, with D perhaps assigned TRBD1 or TRBD2 (6 bases each). The CDR3 consists of 16 residues. The V end lost 2 bases, the J end lost 1 base, and 13 bases lay between the germline ends. Germline loops: CDR1 LNHNV, CDR2 YYDKDF (reference sequence). The CDR3: CATSRRGAGGTDTQYF. CDR3 bases: TGTGCCACCAGCAGAAGGGGGGCCGGAGGCACAGATACGCAGTATTTT.

The chain is built from TRBV5-4 and TRBJ1-2; a possible D gene is TRBD1 (5 bases). Trimming stripped 4 bases from V and 4 bases from J, with 14 bases between. Per germline, CDR1 SGHNT and CDR2 YYREEE (reference sequence). The CDR3 is 14 amino acids. CDR3 in DNA: TGTGCCAGCAGCAATCCGGGACGAAGCTATGGCTACACCTTC. It yields the protein CASSNPGRSYGYTF.

V and J are TRBV4-2 and TRBJ2-4, with 9 positions matching TRBD1. The J segment lost 4 bases and the V segment lost 3 bases, leaving 10 bases of the junction unmatched. The V gene's germline CDR1 is LGHNA and CDR2 YNFKEQ. The CDR3 totals 17 residues. The CDR3 DNA reads TGTGCCAGCAGCCAGGTTCCCGGGACAGGGAGGAAAAACATTCAGTACTTC. Amino acids: CASSQVPGTGRKNIQYF.

The chain links TRBV25-1 to TRBJ1-1; D is uncertain. Deletions cut 4 bases from V and 7 bases from J, with 7 bases between. Germline loops: CDR1 MGHDK, CDR2 SYGVNS. The CDR3 consists of 11 residues. The CDR3: CASSVAREAFF. The CDR3 nucleotides are TGTGCCAGCAGTGTGGCGCGTGAAGCTTTCTTT. Together with reference TRBV25-1 and TRBJ1-1, the CDR3 gives the full variable domain: EADIYQTPRYLVIGTGKKITLECSQTMGHDKMYWYQQDPGMELHLIHYSYGVNSTEKGDLSSESTVSRIRTEHFPLTLESARPSHTSQYLCASSVAREAFFGQGTRLTVV.

This chain links TRBV2 with TRBJ2-2; no clear D gene. The CDR3 sequence is 12 residues long. Germline CDR1 is SNHLY and CDR2 is FYNNEI. Trimming left V 9 bases short and J 6 bases short, with 11 bases between. The CDR3 DNA is TGTGCCAGAAACTTCGGGCCCGGGGAGCTGTTTTTT. It encodes CARNFGPGELFF.

The chain couples TRBV9 to TRBJ2-7; 7 bases line up with TRBD2. Germline values: CDR1 SGDLS, CDR2 YYNGEE. CDR3 length: 14 amino acids. V lost 3 bases, J lost 4 bases, and 7 bases stayed unmatched. CDR3 sequence: CASSGVAGGYEQYF. CDR3 DNA sequence: TGTGCCAGCAGCGGGGTCGCCGGGGGGTACGAGCAGTACTTC. Full variable domain (rest looked up from reference TRBV9 and TRBJ2-7): DSGVTQTPKHLITATGQRVTLRCSPRSGDLSVYWYQQSLDQGLQFLIQYYNGEERAKGNILERFSAQQFPDLHSELNLSSLELGDSALYFCASSGVAGGYEQYFGPGTRLTVT.

This rearrangement joins TRBV4-3 to TRBJ2-2; TRBD2 matches 8 bases. Germline assignment: CDR1 LGHNA and CDR2 YSLEER. V dropped 1 base and J dropped 4; count of bases not matched to a gene: 8. This CDR3 comprises 17 residues. The CDR3 sequence is CASSQGVGGGLTGELFF. DNA of the CDR3: TGCGCCAGCAGCCAAGGAGTAGGCGGGGGGCTCACCGGGGAGCTGTTTTTT.

CDR3 residues: CASNLRGGNNQPQHF. CDR3 in DNA: TGTGCCAGCAATCTCAGGGGTGGGAACAATCAGCCCCAGCATTTT. The genes are TRBV6-1 and TRBJ1-5; perhaps TRBD1 as D (6 bases). This CDR3 spans 15 amino acids. The germline CDR1 and CDR2 sequences are MNHNS and SASEGT. The V and J ends lost 7 bases and 3 bases respectively, with 16 bases between them.

This chain joins TRBV7-9 and TRBJ2-3; D may correspond to TRBD1 or TRBD2 (5 bases each). There are 16 residues in the CDR3. The germline V gene has CDR1 SEHNR and CDR2 FQNEAQ (reference sequence). Trimming took off 7 bases at V and 2 bases at J, with 19 bases between the two ends. CDR3 in amino acids: CASTPVEGSFTDTQYF. As DNA, the CDR3 is TGTGCCAGCACCCCCGTAGAGGGGAGTTTCACAGATACGCAGTATTTT.

The chain uses TRBV4-2 and TRBJ2-7, with 11 nucleotides matching TRBD2. CDR1 is LGHNA and CDR2 is YNFKEQ in the germline V gene. This CDR3 has 16 amino acids. V gave up 1 base and J gave up 7 bases; unmatched junction bases: 9. CDR3 in amino acids: CASSQGSGGGQGEQYF. In nucleotides, the CDR3 is TGTGCCAGCAGCCAAGGTAGCGGGGGGGGGCAAGGAGAGCAGTACTTC.

The V call is TRBV5-4, the J call TRBJ1-1; the match to TRBD1 covers 7 bases. CDR1 and CDR2 (germline): SGHNT, YYREEE (reference sequence). J was trimmed by 2 bases and V by 0 bases; bases with no gene match: 4. This CDR3 has 15 residues. CDR3 in DNA: TGTGCCAGCAGCTTGGAACAGGGGCGTAACACTGAAGCTTTCTTT. The encoded protein is CASSLEQGRNTEAFF.

The chain joins TRBV11-3 to TRBJ2-2; the D is unclear. Germline CDR1 reads SGHNT; CDR2 reads YENEEA. V was clipped by 4 bases and J by 6 bases, with 6 bases between them. The CDR3 is 12 residues long. The CDR3 coding sequence is TGTGCCAGCAGCTCCGTATCCGGGGAGCTGTTTTTT. Protein product: CASSSVSGELFF.